This TCR beta chain was identified during a study of blood T cell repertoires in COVID-19. For the study at large: PBMCs, B-cell-depleted T cells, or T cells were the source of the cDNA or gDNA that made up the material.

The CDR3 consists of 13 residues. Trimming left V 7 bases short and J 6 bases short, with 13 bases between. The germline CDR1 and CDR2 sequences are SNHLY and FYNNEI. Seattle-derived patients entered the study during active infection and were followed longitudinally. Clones were read by immunoSEQ multiplex PCR, and TCRdb kept only the in-frame ones, dropping some. The sample contains tens of thousands of clones, 90% of which appear only once. This receptor was identified in a man aged 50 or older with COVID-19, enrolled during active disease. Sequences were obtained from peripheral blood. The gene calls are TRBV2 and TRBJ1-5; D is undetermined. CDR3 coding DNA: TGTGCCAGCACCCCTGAGGGCGGTCAGCCCCAGCATTTT. As protein: CASTPEGGQPQHF.